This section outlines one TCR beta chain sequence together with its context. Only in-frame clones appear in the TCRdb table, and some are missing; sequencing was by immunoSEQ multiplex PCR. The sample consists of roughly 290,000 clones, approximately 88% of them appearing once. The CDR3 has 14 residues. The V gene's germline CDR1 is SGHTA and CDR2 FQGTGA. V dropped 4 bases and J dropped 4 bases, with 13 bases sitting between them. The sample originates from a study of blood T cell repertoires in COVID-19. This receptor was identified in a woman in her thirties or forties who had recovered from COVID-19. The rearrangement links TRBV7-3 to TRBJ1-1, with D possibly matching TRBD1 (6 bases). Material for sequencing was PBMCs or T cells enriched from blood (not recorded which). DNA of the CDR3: TGTGCCAGCAGCTCGGACAGCGAAAGCACTGAAGCTTTCTTT. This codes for CASSSDSESTEAFF.